These 30 T cell receptor beta chains originate from one sample sequenced in a study of CD8+ T cells in alopecia areata. Extracted RNA was reverse transcribed, and the resulting cDNA served as sequencing template. Some clones are missing from TCRdb's copy, which holds only in-frame ones; the method was immunoSEQ multiplex PCR. The sample shows nearly 200,000 clones, 55% to 70% of them seen only once. Sample treatment: oral pan-JAK inhibitor, 5-10 mg twice daily. This specimen was CD4+ T cells sorted from blood, taken at week 24, from a patient treated with tofacitinib. All receptors come from a human donor with alopecia areata.

V gene TRBV4-3 combines with J gene TRBJ2-5, with TRBD2 matching over 8 bases. Trimming took 6 bases from V and 4 from J; bases not matched to a gene: 4. The length of the CDR3 is 13 residues. The V gene's germline CDR1 is LGHNA and CDR2 YSLEER. CDR3 bases: TGCGCCAGCAGTCTTAGCGGGGCAGAGACCCAGTACTTC. It is translated as CASSLSGAETQYF.

The chain couples TRBV5-6 to TRBJ1-2; 9 bases agree with TRBD1. This CDR3 region has 16 residues. CDR1 SGHDT and CDR2 YYEEEE come from the germline V gene. V was pared by 0 bases and J by 8 bases, with 11 bases of the junction left unmatched. Written as DNA, the CDR3 is TGTGCCAGCAGCTTGGCCCAGGGACAGGGATTAAGAGGCTACACCTTC. Its translation is CASSLAQGQGLRGYTF.

The chain couples TRBV9 to TRBJ1-6; no clear D gene. The CDR3 is 14 amino acids. From germline, CDR1 is SGDLS and CDR2 YYNGEE. V was trimmed by 4 bases and J by 7 bases, leaving 12 bases between them. In nucleotides, the CDR3 is TGTGCCAGCAGCCGCTCAGGAGGGAATTCACCCCTCCACTTT. It translates to CASSRSGGNSPLHF.

The chain links TRBV7-2 to TRBJ2-1; 10 nucleotides line up with TRBD2. Per germline, CDR1 SGHTA and CDR2 FQGNSA. The CDR3 runs to 17 residues. Trimming removed 5 bases from V and 3 bases from J; junction bases left unmatched: 10. The CDR3 sequence: CASSGPPGTSVYNEQFF. In nucleotides, the CDR3 is TGTGCCAGCAGCGGGCCCCCCGGGACTAGCGTCTACAATGAGCAGTTCTTC.

This clone showed up just a few times. V and J are TRBV7-6 and TRBJ2-7; possible D gene TRBD2, 6 bases. Germline V gene data show CDR1 as SGHVS and CDR2 as FNYEAQ. The CDR3 contains 14 residues. V lost 2 bases and J lost 1, with 9 bases in between. CDR3 sequence: CASSLSAGSYEQYF. DNA of the CDR3: TGTGCCAGCAGCTTAAGTGCGGGGTCCTACGAGCAGTACTTC.

This clone was counted between two and nine times. This chain's CDR3 is CASSSGADTGSTEAFF. In DNA, the CDR3 is TGCGCCAGCAGCTCGGGGGCCGACACAGGGAGCACTGAAGCTTTCTTT. The chain has TRBV5-1 and TRBJ1-1, with D tentatively TRBD1 (6 bases). Per germline, CDR1 SGHRS and CDR2 YFSETQ. Trimming left V 3 bases short and J 4 bases short, with 19 bases between. The CDR3 has 16 amino acids. Based on the CDR3 plus reference TRBV5-1 and TRBJ1-1, the full variable domain is KAGVTQTPRYLIKTRGQQVTLSCSPISGHRSVSWYQQTPGQGLQFLFEYFSETQRNKGNFPGRFSGRQFSNSRSEMNVSTLELGDSALYLCASSSGADTGSTEAFFGQGTRLTVV.

The chain is built from TRBV5-1 and TRBJ1-2, with unresolved D. The CDR3 runs to 12 residues. Germline V gene lookup returns CDR1 SGHRS and CDR2 YFSETQ. The V end was cut by 4 bases, the J end by 8 bases, with 12 bases between. This chain's CDR3 is CASSPDVMGYTF. The CDR3 DNA reads TGCGCCAGCAGCCCGGACGTGATGGGCTACACCTTC.

A few counts support this clone. The chain links TRBV2 to TRBJ2-3; 7 bases align to TRBD1. This CDR3 region has 13 residues. Trimming cost V 4 bases and J 8 bases; bases outside gene matches: 6. Germline lookup yields CDR1 SNHLY and CDR2 FYNNEI. DNA of the CDR3: TGTGCCAGCAGTGGACAGGGAATCGGTACGCAGTATTTT. Encoded protein: CASSGQGIGTQYF.

The gene calls are TRBV2 and TRBJ2-7, with a weak D call TRBD2 (7 bases). V dropped 0 bases and J dropped 2 bases, with 11 bases sitting between them. There are 15 residues in the CDR3. CDR1 and CDR2 from the germline V gene are SNHLY and FYNNEI. In DNA form, the CDR3 reads TGTGCCAGCAGTGAAGCGGAGGGGGGGCCCTACGAGCAGTACTTC. Translated: CASSEAEGGPYEQYF.

The chain links TRBV4-1 to TRBJ2-6; D unresolved. The ends were cut back, 4 bases at V and 1 base at J, with 11 bases in the middle. Per germline, CDR1 MGHRA and CDR2 YSYEKL. This CDR3 contains 16 residues. CDR3 in amino acids: CASSLEVGSGANVLTF. CDR3 in DNA: TGCGCCAGCAGCCTCGAAGTTGGGTCTGGGGCCAACGTCCTGACTTTC.

This clone was seen a few times. V and J are TRBV11-2 and TRBJ2-4; D gene ambiguous. This CDR3 region has 14 residues. From germline, CDR1 is SGHAT and CDR2 FQNNGV. V lost 1 base, J lost 0 bases, and 4 bases lay in between. The CDR3 here is CASSLATAKNIQYF. CDR3 DNA sequence: TGTGCCAGCAGCTTAGCGACAGCCAAAAACATTCAGTACTTC.

The gene calls are TRBV21-1 and TRBJ2-2. TRBV21-1 is noted as a pseudogene. This CDR3 contains 14 residues. This CDR3 is CASSATRGCGELFF. CDR3 coding DNA: TGTGCCAGCAGCGCTACGAGGGGCTGCGGGGAGCTGTTTTTT.

The CDR3 sequence is CASRRLAGVRDEQYF. In nucleotides, the CDR3 is TGTGCCAGCAGACGACTAGCGGGGGTTCGAGACGAGCAGTACTTC. The genes are TRBV2 and TRBJ2-7; 12 bases agree with TRBD2. The CDR3 sequence is 15 residues long. V was clipped by 6 bases and J by 5 bases; unmatched bases: 8. Per germline, CDR1 SNHLY and CDR2 FYNNEI.

This chain links TRBV7-2 with TRBJ2-1, with a possible D match to TRBD1 (5 bases). Germline CDR1 reads SGHTA; CDR2 reads FQGNSA. V was shortened by 5 bases and J by 9 bases, with 11 bases between the two germline ends. The CDR3 loop spans 12 amino acids. The CDR3 is CASSRTRGEQFF. CDR3 bases: TGTGCCAGCAGCCGGACACGCGGTGAGCAGTTCTTC.

This chain uses TRBV28 with TRBJ2-1; a weak D match, TRBD1 (6 bases). This CDR3 has 14 residues. Per the germline V gene, CDR1 is MDHEN and CDR2 is SYDVKM. For the CDR3, the DNA is TGTTCGGGAACGACGCCGGGACACCACAATGAGCAGTTCTTC. It is translated as CSGTTPGHHNEQFF.

This chain joins TRBV7-2 and TRBJ2-7, with TRBD2 matching over 7 bases. This CDR3 is built from 15 residues. V lost 5 bases, J lost 6 bases, and 13 bases stayed unmatched. CDR1 SGHTA and CDR2 FQGNSA come from the germline V gene. DNA of the CDR3: TGTGCCAGCAGCGCATATGGGGGAGGGCAAGGCGAGCAGTACTTC. Translated, it gives CASSAYGGGQGEQYF. The full variable domain, in which reference TRBV7-2 and TRBJ2-7 provide the parts outside the CDR3, is GAGVSQSPSNKVTEKGKDVELRCDPISGHTALYWYRQSLGQGLEFLIYFQGNSAPDKSGLPSDRFSAERTGGSVSTLTIQRTQQEDSAVYLCASSAYGGGQGEQYFGPGTRLTVT.

This clone has more than one count but fewer than ten. The chain links TRBV30 to TRBJ2-1, with TRBD2 matching 12 bases. Per germline, CDR1 GTSNPN and CDR2 SVGIG (reference sequence). Trimming removed 0 bases from V and 8 bases from J; junction bases left unmatched: 2. The length of the CDR3 is 14 residues. The chain's CDR3 is CAWSVLAGGYEQFF. The CDR3 region has the DNA TGTGCCTGGAGTGTACTAGCGGGAGGTTATGAGCAGTTCTTC.

The chain has TRBV30 and TRBJ2-5; a weak D match, TRBD2 (5 bases). Trimming cost V 0 bases and J 4 bases, with 9 bases left between them. Germline loops: CDR1 GTSNPN, CDR2 SVGIG (reference sequence). This CDR3 is 13 amino acids long. For the CDR3, the DNA is TGTGCCTGGAGTGTAGCGGTCCGAGAGACCCAGTACTTC. This translates into CAWSVAVRETQYF.

For this clone: Other nucleotide sequences from this sample produce the same CDR3. The chain joins TRBV6-5 to TRBJ1-2; TRBD1 might be the D (5 bases). This CDR3 region has 14 residues. V was clipped by 6 bases and J by 6 bases, with 17 bases between them. Per the germline V gene, CDR1 is MNHEY and CDR2 is SVGAGI. CDR3 residues: CASSLQWGSDGYTF. The CDR3 bases are TGTGCCAGCAGCTTACAGTGGGGCTCGGATGGCTACACCTTC.

The chain joins TRBV30 to TRBJ1-2; D not certain. The germline V gene encodes CDR1 GTSNPN and CDR2 SVGIG (reference sequence). The CDR3 is made up of 14 amino acids. V gave up 0 bases and J gave up 6 bases, with 14 bases separating them. DNA of the CDR3: TGTGCCTGGAGTGTCACACTCCAAGCTGATGGCTACACCTTC. Translation: CAWSVTLQADGYTF.

In DNA, the CDR3 is TGCAGCGTTGAATCGTCAGGGGGCTACGAGCAGTACTTC. It codes for CSVESSGGYEQYF. This chain uses TRBV29-1 with TRBJ2-7; 7 bases line up with TRBD1. CDR3 length: 13 amino acids. The J segment lost 3 bases and the V segment lost 2 bases, leaving 4 bases of the junction unmatched. Germline loops: CDR1 SQVTM, CDR2 ANQGSEA.

This chain links TRBV5-1 with TRBJ2-1, with D possibly called TRBD1 or TRBD2 (5 bases each). The CDR3 totals 14 residues. Germline-derived CDR1 and CDR2 are SGHRS and YFSETQ. Trimming removed 3 bases at V and 12 bases at J, with 19 bases between. The CDR3 DNA follows: TGCGCCAGCAGCTCGAACCCGGGACCTCGAAGGCAGTTCTTC. Translated: CASSSNPGPRRQFF.

The DNA of the CDR3 is TGTGCCAGCAACCACCCCTGGACAGAGCGGGCAAACGAGCAGTACTTC. As protein: CASNHPWTERANEQYF. This rearrangement joins TRBV2 to TRBJ2-7; D could derive from TRBD1 or TRBD2 (6 bases each). V was shortened by 7 bases and J by 5 bases, with 24 bases between the two germline ends. The germline CDR1 and CDR2 sequences are SNHLY and FYNNEI. This CDR3 contains 16 residues.

This clone has a handful of counts. CDR3: CASSLTSGGEKLFF. Here the CDR3 DNA reads TGTGCCAGCAGTTTAACTAGTGGTGGGGAAAAACTGTTTTTT. The J gene is TRBJ1-4, the V gene TRBV28; D not certain. V lost 2 bases and J 8 bases, leaving 12 bases between the germline ends. The CDR3 sequence is 14 residues long. Germline CDR1 and CDR2: MDHEN and SYDVKM.

J is TRBJ1-1 and V is TRBV29-1, with 8 bases that match TRBD1. CDR1 is SQVTM, CDR2 ANQGSEA, per germline. Unmatched junction bases numbered 9, after V lost 5 bases and J lost 1 base. The CDR3 has 15 residues. CDR3: CSVPPGQGQNTEAFF. The CDR3 DNA follows: TGCAGCGTTCCCCCCGGACAGGGTCAGAACACTGAAGCTTTCTTT.

This clone showed up just a few times. The CDR3: CASSLFPLAGEEQYF. The CDR3 DNA is TGTGCCAGCAGCTTATTTCCCCTAGCGGGAGAAGAGCAGTACTTC. V gene TRBV7-2 combines with J gene TRBJ2-7; 10 bases align to TRBD2. Germline assignment: CDR1 SGHTA and CDR2 FQGNSA. After removal of 2 bases from V and 7 bases from J, the junction contained 8 bases not matched to a gene. This CDR3 contains 15 residues.

The rearrangement links TRBV29-1 to TRBJ2-3; either TRBD1 or TRBD2 may supply D (5 bases each). The length of the CDR3 is 15 residues. V lost 3 bases to trimming and J lost 0 bases, with 13 bases between them. CDR1 and CDR2 (germline): SQVTM, ANQGSEA. The CDR3 is CSVDRGSDSTDTQYF. The DNA for the CDR3 is TGCAGCGTTGATCGGGGCTCGGACAGCACAGATACGCAGTATTTT.

The rearrangement uses TRBV6-5 and TRBJ2-2, with D hard to call. V lost 1 base to trimming and J lost 5 bases, with 5 bases between them. Germline CDR1 is MNHEY and CDR2 is SVGAGI. The CDR3 is 13 amino acids. This CDR3 reads CASSYLGTGELFF. CDR3 DNA sequence: TGTGCCAGCAGTTACTTGGGTACCGGGGAGCTGTTTTTT.

The chain links TRBV7-2 to TRBJ2-7; 11 bases are a match to TRBD2. The CDR3 is made up of 15 amino acids. The germline gives CDR1 SGHTA, CDR2 FQGNSA. J gave up 6 bases and V 5 bases, and 9 bases lay outside the gene matches. The CDR3 spells CASSTGLAEGSEQYF. CDR3 DNA sequence: TGTGCCAGCAGCACGGGACTAGCGGAAGGTAGCGAGCAGTACTTC. Together with reference TRBV7-2 and TRBJ2-7, the CDR3 gives the full variable domain: GAGVSQSPSNKVTEKGKDVELRCDPISGHTALYWYRQSLGQGLEFLIYFQGNSAPDKSGLPSDRFSAERTGGSVSTLTIQRTQQEDSAVYLCASSTGLAEGSEQYFGPGTRLTVT.

The chain uses TRBV7-2 and TRBJ1-2, with TRBD1 identical over 10 bases. The CDR3 consists of 14 residues. J was trimmed by 7 bases and V by 1 base; bases with no gene match: 3. CDR1 is SGHTA and CDR2 is FQGNSA in the germline V gene. CDR3 in amino acids: CASSLGQGAIGYTF. CDR3 coding DNA: TGTGCCAGCAGCTTAGGACAGGGGGCAATTGGCTACACCTTC.